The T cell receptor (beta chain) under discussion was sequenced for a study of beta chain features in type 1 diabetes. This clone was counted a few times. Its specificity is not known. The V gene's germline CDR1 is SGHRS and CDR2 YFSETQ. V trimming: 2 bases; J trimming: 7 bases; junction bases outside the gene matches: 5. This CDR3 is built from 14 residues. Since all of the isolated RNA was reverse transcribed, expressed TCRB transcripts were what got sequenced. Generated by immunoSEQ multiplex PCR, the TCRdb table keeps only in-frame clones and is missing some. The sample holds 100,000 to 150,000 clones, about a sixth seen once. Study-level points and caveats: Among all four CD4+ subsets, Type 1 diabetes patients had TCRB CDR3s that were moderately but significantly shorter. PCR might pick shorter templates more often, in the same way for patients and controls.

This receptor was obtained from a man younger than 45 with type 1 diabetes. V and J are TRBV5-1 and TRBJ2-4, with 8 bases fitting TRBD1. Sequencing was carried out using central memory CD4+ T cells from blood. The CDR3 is CASSLQGQDNIQYF. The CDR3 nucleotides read TGCGCCAGCAGCTTACAGGGACAGGACAACATTCAGTACTTC.